This T cell receptor beta chain was captured in a study of blood T cell repertoires in COVID-19. Overall study: Some COVID-19 samples were acute and others convalescent; all came from the United States, Italy and Spain. T cells, B-cell-depleted T cells, or PBMCs provided the cDNA or gDNA that served as material.

Details on this clone: In the same sample, other DNA sequences code for this CDR3.

Germline CDR1 reads MNHEY; CDR2 reads SVGAGI. Trimming left V 1 base short and J 2 bases short, with 8 bases between. The CDR3 has 14 amino acids. The Seattle patients joined while their infection was active and were tracked longitudinally afterward. In the original processing: Quantification of nucleated cells was approximated via reference gene primer amplification. The assay was immunoSEQ multiplex PCR, and TCRdb's table has in-frame clones only and misses some. Clonal size and the V and J genes are those of that table, whereas D and trimming came from the DNA. The repertoire includes some 310,000 clones, around 89% of them detected once, and under 1.1% sits in the top ten.

The sample comprised peripheral blood. V gene TRBV6-5 combines with J gene TRBJ1-2; TRBD1 is a possible D gene (6 bases). The source of this sequence is a woman between 40 and 55 years old with COVID-19, enrolled during active disease. The CDR3 DNA follows: TGTGCCAGCAGTTACTTAGACAGGAACTATGGCTACACCTTC. Protein sequence: CASSYLDRNYGYTF.